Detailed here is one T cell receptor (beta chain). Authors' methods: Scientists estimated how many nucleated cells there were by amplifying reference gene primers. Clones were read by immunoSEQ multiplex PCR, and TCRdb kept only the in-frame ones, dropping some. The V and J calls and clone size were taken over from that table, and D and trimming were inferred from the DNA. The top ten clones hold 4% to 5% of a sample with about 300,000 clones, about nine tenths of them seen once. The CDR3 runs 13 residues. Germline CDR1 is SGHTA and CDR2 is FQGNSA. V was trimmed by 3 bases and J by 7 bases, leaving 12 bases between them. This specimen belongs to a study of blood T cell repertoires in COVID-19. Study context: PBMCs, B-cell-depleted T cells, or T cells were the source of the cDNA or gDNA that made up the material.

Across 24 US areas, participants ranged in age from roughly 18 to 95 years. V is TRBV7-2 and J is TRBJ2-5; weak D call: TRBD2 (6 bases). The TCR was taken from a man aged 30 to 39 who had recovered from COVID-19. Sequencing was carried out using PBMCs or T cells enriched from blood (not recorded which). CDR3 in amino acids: CASSLGGTRTQYF. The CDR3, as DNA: TGTGCCAGCAGCTTGGGCGGGACCAGGACCCAGTACTTC.